One and the same sample provided the 32 T cell receptor beta chains below, sequenced in a study of CD4 and CD8 cells across lung adenocarcinoma regions. TCRdb ran MiXCR on the PCR reads and lists one entry per CDR3 protein. The repertoire holds more than 10,000 distinct CDR3 sequences, with less than 70% as singletons. The specimen sequenced was CD8+ T cells from the margin of a lung tumor. These receptors were obtained from a female donor with lung adenocarcinoma. The CD4 and CD8 labels of this study may be unreliable.

The chain couples TRBV6-5 to TRBJ1-2; no firm D call. V shed 2 bases and J shed 4 bases, with 14 bases lying between them. CDR1 is MNHEY, CDR2 SVGAGI, per germline. CDR3 length: 15 amino acids. The CDR3 sequence: CASSYEFRSAYGYTF. The CDR3 coding sequence is TGTGCCAGCAGTTACGAATTCCGTTCGGCCTATGGCTACACCTTC.

This clonotype was counted a few times. The chain uses TRBV27 and TRBJ2-5; D may correspond to TRBD1 or TRBD2 (5 bases each). The J call may not be correct, given that the DNA end is closer to TRBJ2-3. The CDR3 is 14 amino acids. The germline CDR1 and CDR2 sequences are MNHEY and SMNVEV (reference sequence). CDR3 loop: CAGSGGRDPETQYF. CDR3 DNA sequence: TGTGCCGGGAGTGGAGGCCGGGACCCAGAGACCCAGTATTTT.

The chain joins TRBV6-5 to TRBJ2-5, with 9 bases fitting TRBD2. With V trimmed by 2 bases and J by 11 bases, 15 bases remained unmatched. The CDR3 spans 16 residues. From germline, CDR1 is MNHEY and CDR2 SVGAGI. This chain's CDR3 is CASSYTLTSGGGEQYF. The CDR3 nucleotides are TGTGCCAGCAGTTACACCCTGACTAGCGGAGGAGGGGAGCAGTACTTC.

This clonotype has just one count. The J gene is TRBJ2-4, the V gene TRBV7-2; possible D gene TRBD1, 7 bases. CDR3 length: 15 amino acids. Trimming removed 5 bases at V and 4 bases at J, with 15 bases between. Looked up from germline, CDR1 is SGHTA and CDR2 is FQGNSA. CDR3 loop: CASSRIPGGKNIQYF. CDR3 sequence (DNA): TGTGCCAGCAGCCGAATTCCAGGGGGGAAAAACATTCAGTACTTC.

This clonotype was recorded many times. V usage is TRBV4-1 and J usage is TRBJ2-1; 7 bases agree with TRBD2. The DNA matches TRBJ2-7 better at its end, which makes the J call doubtful. From germline, CDR1 is MGHRA and CDR2 YSYEKL. This CDR3 spans 15 amino acids. The CDR3 loop is CASSQGRDYYYEQYF. CDR3 coding DNA: TGCGCCAGCAGCCAAGGCCGGGACTACTACTACGAGCAGTACTTC.

The genes are TRBV7-2 and TRBJ2-1, with a weak D call TRBD2 (6 bases). From germline, CDR1 is SGHTA and CDR2 FQGNSA. The ends were cut back, 2 bases at V and 12 bases at J, with 20 bases in the middle. The CDR3 loop spans 15 amino acids. The DNA of the CDR3 is TGTGCCAGCAGCTTATTCGCGGGATCATACGATACGCAGTTCTTC. It encodes CASSLFAGSYDTQFF. Supplemented by reference TRBV7-2 and TRBJ2-1, the full variable domain reads GAGVSQSPSNKVTEKGKDVELRCDPISGHTALYWYRQSLGQGLEFLIYFQGNSAPDKSGLPSDRFSAERTGGSVSTLTIQRTQQEDSAVYLCASSLFAGSYDTQFFGPGTRLTVL.

This chain links TRBV27 with TRBJ2-5; D is perhaps TRBD1 or TRBD2 (6 bases each). There are 15 residues in the CDR3. V lost 11 bases and J 4 bases, leaving 23 bases between the germline ends. Germline V gene data show CDR1 as MNHEY and CDR2 as SMNVEV (reference sequence). The CDR3 protein is CAGGLGGRDPETQYF. The CDR3 nucleotides are TGTGCCGGGGGGTTAGGGGGGCGAGACCCAGAGACCCAGTACTTC.

This clonotype was recorded once. The junction departs from germline at one end; a sequencing error may be responsible. CDR3 bases: TGCGCCAGCAGTGATAACAGCGGGGGGGCCAAAGAGACGCAGTATTTC. Encoded protein: CASSDNSGGAKETQYF. The gene calls are TRBV10-1 and TRBJ2-3; TRBD2 matches at 10 bases. Per germline, CDR1 WNHNN and CDR2 SYGVQD (reference sequence). This CDR3 has 16 amino acids.

The V gene is TRBV7-9, the J gene TRBJ2-1; 10 nucleotides agree with TRBD2. Germline CDR1 is SEHNR and CDR2 is FQNEAQ (reference sequence). With 5 bases clipped from V and 0 bases from J, the junction kept 10 bases outside the gene matches. The CDR3 covers 18 residues. In DNA form, the CDR3 reads TGTGCCAGCAGCGACCCACTAGCGGGAACGCCCTCCTACAATGAGCAGTTCTTC. This gives the protein CASSDPLAGTPSYNEQFF.

Comments on this clonotype: Sequence at one end of the junction differs from germline and may be a read error. The chain has TRBV3-1 and TRBJ1-3, with D hard to call. This CDR3 has 13 amino acids. Germline-derived CDR1 and CDR2 are LGHDT and YNNKEL (reference sequence). CDR3 DNA: TGTGCCAGCACCCAACACCATGGAAACACCATATATTTT. Translating it yields CASTQHHGNTIYF.

The gene calls are TRBV4-1 and TRBJ2-5; either TRBD1 or TRBD2 may fit D (6 bases each). CDR1 and CDR2 from the germline V gene are MGHRA and YSYEKL. There are 16 residues in the CDR3. The ends were cut back, 6 bases at V and 4 bases at J, with 21 bases in the middle. CDR3 DNA: TGCGCCAGCAGGGGAGGACGGGGCCGGGACACAGAGACCCAGTACTTC. It is translated as CASRGGRGRDTETQYF.

Concerning this clonotype: At one boundary the junction diverges from the germline segment, which might be a read error. The V and J genes are TRBV6-5 and TRBJ2-3; D call uncertain. Germline CDR1 and CDR2: MNHEY and SVGAGI. This CDR3 comprises 15 residues. As DNA, the CDR3 is TGTGCCAGCGGTTCCGGGCACAGAGGCAAAGATATGCAGTATTTC. Protein sequence: CASGSGHRGKDMQYF.

The chain carries TRBV6-5 and TRBJ2-5, with D possibly matching TRBD1 (6 bases). The J call may be in error: the DNA end matches TRBJ2-7 better. The germline gives CDR1 MNHEY, CDR2 SVGAGI. The CDR3 has 14 amino acids. In nucleotides, the CDR3 is TGTGCCAGCAGTTACCTACAACAGGGCTACGAGCAGTACTTC. Translated, it gives CASSYLQQGYEQYF.

This clonotype was seen more than once but under ten times. The V gene is TRBV7-6, the J gene TRBJ2-7, with 7 bases lining up with TRBD1. The trim removed 5 bases at V and 2 bases at J, leaving 6 bases unmatched. The V gene's germline CDR1 is SGHVS and CDR2 FNYEAQ. The CDR3 runs to 14 residues. CDR3 DNA: TGTGCCAGCAGCCCGGGGACAGCTACCTACGAGCAGTACTTC. Its protein is CASSPGTATYEQYF.

As concerns this clonotype: At one boundary the junction diverges from the germline segment, which might be a read error. The chain uses TRBV6-1 and TRBJ2-2; D is possibly TRBD2 (5 bases). Germline V gene sequence: CDR1 MNHNS, CDR2 SASEGT. The CDR3 sequence is 16 residues long. This CDR3 reads CAGTGAETVNTGELYF. CDR3 in DNA: TGTGCCGGCACGGGCGCCGAGACTGTGAACACCGGGGAGCTGTATTTT.

This clonotype has more than one count but fewer than ten. J is TRBJ1-1 and V is TRBV12-3 or TRBV12-4; 9 bases fit TRBD1. The CDR3 loop spans 14 amino acids. After removal of 5 bases from V and 5 bases from J, the junction contained 6 bases not matched to a gene. The CDR3 sequence: CASSPGQGYTEAFF. CDR3 sequence (DNA): TGTGCCAGCAGTCCGGGACAGGGATATACTGAAGCTTTCTTT.

The chain couples TRBV7-6 to TRBJ2-3; TRBD1 is a possible D gene (6 bases). The J call may be mistaken, given a closer DNA end match to TRBJ2-1. CDR3 size: 14 residues. Germline V gene data show CDR1 as SGHVS and CDR2 as FNYEAQ. The CDR3 sequence is CASSQPGDYNEQFF. CDR3 coding DNA: TGTGCCAGCAGCCAACCAGGGGACTACAATGAGCAGTTCTTC.

In this sample, this clonotype turned up many times. The genes are TRBV6-1 and TRBJ1-1; 7 bases map to TRBD1. V was clipped by 6 bases and J by 2 bases; unmatched bases: 6. Germline-derived CDR1 and CDR2 are MNHNS and SASEGT. This CDR3 spans 14 amino acids. In nucleotides, the CDR3 is TGTGCCAGCAGCCCCGGGACAGATAACACTGAAGCTTTCTTT. Amino acid sequence: CASSPGTDNTEAFF.

The V call is TRBV27, the J call TRBJ2-4; D is perhaps TRBD2 (5 bases). The CDR3 totals 11 residues. V was cut by 4 bases and J by 8 bases, with 6 bases left in between. Germline-derived CDR1 and CDR2 are MNHEY and SMNVEV (reference sequence). CDR3 nucleotides: TGTGCCAGCAGTTCCGGGGACATTCAGTACTTC. Protein sequence: CASSSGDIQYF.

The V call is TRBV6-1, the J call TRBJ2-3; D perhaps matches TRBD1 (6 bases). The J call may not be correct, given that the DNA end is closer to TRBJ2-7. The CDR3 is made up of 14 amino acids. The V gene's germline CDR1 is MNHNS and CDR2 SASEGT. The CDR3 sequence is CAGSGGRGTDTQYF. DNA of the CDR3: TGTGCGGGCAGTGGGGGCCGTGGCACAGATACGCAGTACTTC.

This chain links TRBV10-2 with TRBJ2-7; D not certain. Germline-derived CDR1 and CDR2 are WSHSY and SAAADI. The CDR3 extends over 14 amino acids. V lost 0 bases and J lost 5, with 11 bases in between. CDR3 protein: CASSESSMVHEQYF. As DNA, the CDR3 is TGCGCCAGCAGTGAGTCGAGCATGGTCCACGAGCAGTACTTC.

As for this clonotype: A read error may account for a junction end that differs from germline. V is TRBV6-1 and J is TRBJ2-5; 11 positions agree with TRBD2. Per the germline V gene, CDR1 is MNHNS and CDR2 is SASEGT. The CDR3 is 16 residues long. The CDR3 nucleotides are TGTGCCAGCGGGGGGACTAGCGGCTATAGCACAGAGACCCAGTATTTC. Translated, it gives CASGGTSGYSTETQYF.

The V call is TRBV5-1, the J call TRBJ2-3; D is undetermined. V was clipped by 1 base and J by 4 bases, with 7 bases between them. There are 13 residues in the CDR3. Germline CDR1 and CDR2: SGHRS and YFSETQ. CDR3 DNA: TGCGCCAGCAGCTTGAGCGCTGCAGATACGCAGTATTTT. It specifies CASSLSAADTQYF.

This clonotype was detected only a few times. This rearrangement joins TRBV11-3 to TRBJ2-1; D unclear. The germline V and J ends were trimmed by 1 base and 10 bases, with 8 bases remaining between them. CDR3 length: 12 residues. Germline V gene data show CDR1 as SGHNT and CDR2 as YENEEA. Written as DNA, the CDR3 is TGTGCCAGCAGCTTAGTCCCGGACGAGCAGTTCTTC. This encodes CASSLVPDEQFF.

The gene calls are TRBV12-3 or TRBV12-4 and TRBJ2-3, with 7 bases identical to TRBD2. V lost 4 bases to trimming and J lost 0 bases; unmatched junction nucleotides: 4. This CDR3 is built from 15 residues. The DNA of the CDR3 is TGTGCCAGCAGTTCCCTAGCGGCTAGCACAGATACGCAGTATTTT. Amino acid sequence: CASSSLAASTDTQYF.

This clonotype qualifies as medium-sized. The chain combines TRBV6-1 with TRBJ1-1, with D unresolved. Trimming pared 8 bases from V and 0 bases from J, leaving 13 bases between. CDR3 length equals 14 residues. The germline V gene has CDR1 MNHNS and CDR2 SASEGT. CDR3 nucleotide sequence: TGTGCCAGCCGAATGCGTTACATGAACACTGAAGCTTTCTTT. Protein: CASRMRYMNTEAFF.

On this clonotype itself: A junction boundary mismatches the germline segment, possibly from a read error. The J gene is TRBJ2-4, the V gene TRBV6-1; a possible D gene is TRBD1 (5 bases). Germline CDR1 and CDR2: MNHNS and SASEGT. The CDR3 is made up of 13 amino acids. CDR3 loop: CARGLRGKNIQYF. In DNA form, the CDR3 reads TGTGCCAGGGGGCTGAGAGGCAAAAACATTCAGTACTTT.

The V call is TRBV10-2, the J call TRBJ2-3, with a possible D match to TRBD2 (6 bases). The J call may be in error: the DNA end matches TRBJ2-4 better. Germline V gene sequence: CDR1 WSHSY, CDR2 SAAADI. CDR3 length equals 15 residues. The DNA of the CDR3 is TGCGCCAGCAGAGAGCGAGCGGGAGCCAAAAACATTCAGTACTTC. Protein sequence: CASRERAGAKNIQYF.

Of note for this clonotype: One junction end disagrees with the germline gene, perhaps due to a read error. V and J are TRBV10-3 and TRBJ2-3, with TRBD1 as a possible D gene (6 bases). This CDR3 is 15 amino acids long. CDR1 is ENHRY and CDR2 is SYGVKD in the germline V gene. CDR3 region: CGVGQGLCVTNTQYF. As DNA, the CDR3 is TGTGGCGTCGGGCAGGGGCTGTGCGTTACAAATACGCAGTACTTT.

The gene calls are TRBV7-2 and TRBJ2-5; 11 bases fit TRBD2. Trimming took 5 bases from V and 4 from J; bases not matched to a gene: 12. Germline CDR1 SGHTA, CDR2 FQGNSA. The CDR3 runs 17 residues. CDR3 amino acids: CASSDVAGGLQGETQYF. CDR3 nucleotide sequence: TGTGCCAGCAGCGACGTAGCGGGAGGGCTTCAAGGAGAGACCCAGTACTTC. The full variable domain, completed using reference TRBV7-2 and TRBJ2-5, is GAGVSQSPSNKVTEKGKDVELRCDPISGHTALYWYRQSLGQGLEFLIYFQGNSAPDKSGLPSDRFSAERTGGSVSTLTIQRTQQEDSAVYLCASSDVAGGLQGETQYFGPGTRLLVL.

There are a few counts of this clonotype. The chain is built from TRBV27 and TRBJ2-3; D gene unclear. The CDR3 has 17 residues. Germline-derived CDR1 and CDR2 are MNHEY and SMNVEV (reference sequence). The ends were cut back, 5 bases at V and 0 bases at J, with 18 bases in the middle. The DNA of the CDR3 is TGTGCCAGCAGTCCCTGGCTGGGCCGAGGCAGCACAGATACGCAGTATTTT. Translation gives CASSPWLGRGSTDTQYF.

V is TRBV5-1 and J is TRBJ2-3; no reliable D call. The DNA end favors TRBJ2-7, so the J call may be wrong. The CDR3 is 15 residues long. CDR1 is SGHRS, CDR2 YFSETQ, per germline. The CDR3 DNA sequence: TGCGCCAGCTCACTGGGCCTAGGAGCCACAGATACGCAGTACTTC. Translated, it gives CASSLGLGATDTQYF.